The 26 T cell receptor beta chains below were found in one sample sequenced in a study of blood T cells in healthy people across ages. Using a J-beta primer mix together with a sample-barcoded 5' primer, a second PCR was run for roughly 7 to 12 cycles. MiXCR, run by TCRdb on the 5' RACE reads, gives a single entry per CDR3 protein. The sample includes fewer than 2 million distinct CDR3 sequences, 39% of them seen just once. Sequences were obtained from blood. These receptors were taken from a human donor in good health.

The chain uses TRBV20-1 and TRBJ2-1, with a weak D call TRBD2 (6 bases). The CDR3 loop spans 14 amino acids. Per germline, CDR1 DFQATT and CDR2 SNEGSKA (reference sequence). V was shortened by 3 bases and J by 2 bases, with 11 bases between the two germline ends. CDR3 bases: TGCAGTGCTAGGGAGGGAAGCACCTACAATGAGCAGTTCTTC. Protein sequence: CSAREGSTYNEQFF.

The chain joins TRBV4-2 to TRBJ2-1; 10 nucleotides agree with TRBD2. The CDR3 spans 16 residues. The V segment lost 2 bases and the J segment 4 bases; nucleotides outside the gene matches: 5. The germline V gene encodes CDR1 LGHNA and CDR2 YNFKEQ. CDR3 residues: CASSQYSSGGYNEQFF. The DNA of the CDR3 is TGTGCCAGCAGCCAATACTCTAGCGGGGGTTACAATGAGCAGTTCTTC.

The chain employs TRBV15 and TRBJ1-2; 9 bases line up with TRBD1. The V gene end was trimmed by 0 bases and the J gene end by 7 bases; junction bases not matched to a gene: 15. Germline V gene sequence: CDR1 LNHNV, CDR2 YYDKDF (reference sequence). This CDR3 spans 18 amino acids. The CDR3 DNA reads TGTGCCACCAGCAGAGATATCTCTCCGGGACAGGGTATCGGTGGCTACACCTTC. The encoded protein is CATSRDISPGQGIGGYTF.

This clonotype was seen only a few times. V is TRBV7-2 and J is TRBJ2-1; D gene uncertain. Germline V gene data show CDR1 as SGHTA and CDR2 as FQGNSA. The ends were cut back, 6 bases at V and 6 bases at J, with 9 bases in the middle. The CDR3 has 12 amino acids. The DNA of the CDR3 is TGTGCCAGCAGGGTTCGATCCAATGAGCAGTTCTTC. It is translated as CASRVRSNEQFF. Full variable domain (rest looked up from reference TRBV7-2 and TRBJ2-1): GAGVSQSPSNKVTEKGKDVELRCDPISGHTALYWYRQSLGQGLEFLIYFQGNSAPDKSGLPSDRFSAERTGGSVSTLTIQRTQQEDSAVYLCASRVRSNEQFFGPGTRLTVL.

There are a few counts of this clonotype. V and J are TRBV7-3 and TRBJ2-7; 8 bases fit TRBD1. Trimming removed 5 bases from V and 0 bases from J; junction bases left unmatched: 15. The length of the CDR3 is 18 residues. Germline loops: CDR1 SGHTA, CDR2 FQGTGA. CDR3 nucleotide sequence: TGTGCCAGCAGCATCGATCCCCGGGGGACAGGACTCTCCTACGAGCAGTACTTC. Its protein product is CASSIDPRGTGLSYEQYF.

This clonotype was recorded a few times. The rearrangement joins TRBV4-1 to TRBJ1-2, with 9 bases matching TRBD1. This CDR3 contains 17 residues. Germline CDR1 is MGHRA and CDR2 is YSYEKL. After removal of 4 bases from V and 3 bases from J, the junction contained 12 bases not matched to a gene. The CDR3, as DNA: TGCGCCAGCAGCCCCATGGGACAGGGTCCCGGAGACTATGGCTACACCTTC. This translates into CASSPMGQGPGDYGYTF.

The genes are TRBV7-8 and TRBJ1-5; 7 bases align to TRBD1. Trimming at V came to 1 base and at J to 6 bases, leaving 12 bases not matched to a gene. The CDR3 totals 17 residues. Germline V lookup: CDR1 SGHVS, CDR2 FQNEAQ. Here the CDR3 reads CASSLGWRGQGGQPQHF. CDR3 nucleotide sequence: TGTGCCAGCAGCTTAGGGTGGAGGGGGCAAGGGGGTCAGCCCCAGCATTTT.

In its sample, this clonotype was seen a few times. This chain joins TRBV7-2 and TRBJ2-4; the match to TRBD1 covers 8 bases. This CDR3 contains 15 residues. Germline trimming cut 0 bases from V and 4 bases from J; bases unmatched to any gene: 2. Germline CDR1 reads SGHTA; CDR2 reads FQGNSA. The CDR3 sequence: CASSLARTGKNIQYF. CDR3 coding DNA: TGTGCCAGCAGCTTAGCTAGGACAGGGAAAAACATTCAGTACTTC.

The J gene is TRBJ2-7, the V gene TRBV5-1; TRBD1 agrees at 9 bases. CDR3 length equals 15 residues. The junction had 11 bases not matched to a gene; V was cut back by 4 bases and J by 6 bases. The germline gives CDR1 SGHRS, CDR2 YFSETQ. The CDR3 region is CASSVAGTGLPEQYF. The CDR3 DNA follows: TGCGCCAGCAGCGTAGCCGGGACAGGGCTGCCCGAGCAGTACTTC.

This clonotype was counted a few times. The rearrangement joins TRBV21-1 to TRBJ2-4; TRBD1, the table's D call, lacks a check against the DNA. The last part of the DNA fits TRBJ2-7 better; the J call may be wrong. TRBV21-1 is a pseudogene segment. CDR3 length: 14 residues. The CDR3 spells CASSRTGPTYEQYF. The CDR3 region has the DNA TGTGCCAGCAGCCGGACGGGACCAACCTACGAGCAGTACTTC.

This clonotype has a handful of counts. The CDR3 DNA sequence: TGTGCCAGCAGCTTTACAGGGGGAAATGTAGATACGCAGTATTTT. It specifies CASSFTGGNVDTQYF. This rearrangement joins TRBV7-2 to TRBJ2-3; the match to TRBD1 covers 8 bases. Germline V gene data show CDR1 as SGHTA and CDR2 as FQGNSA. With V trimmed by 3 bases and J by 5 bases, 7 bases remained unmatched. This CDR3 region has 15 residues.

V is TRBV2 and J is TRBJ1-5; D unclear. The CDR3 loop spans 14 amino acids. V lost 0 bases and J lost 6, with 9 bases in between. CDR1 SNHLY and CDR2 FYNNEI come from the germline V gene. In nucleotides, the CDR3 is TGTGCCAGCAGTGAAGCAGGGCCAACTCAGCCCCAGCATTTT. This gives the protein CASSEAGPTQPQHF.

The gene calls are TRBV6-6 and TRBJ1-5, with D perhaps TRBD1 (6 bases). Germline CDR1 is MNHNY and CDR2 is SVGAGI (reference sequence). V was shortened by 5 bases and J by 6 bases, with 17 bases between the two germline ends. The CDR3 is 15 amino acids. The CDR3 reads CASSTTGPRSQPQHF. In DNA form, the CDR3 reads TGTGCCAGCAGTACAACAGGGCCACGGAGTCAGCCCCAGCATTTT.

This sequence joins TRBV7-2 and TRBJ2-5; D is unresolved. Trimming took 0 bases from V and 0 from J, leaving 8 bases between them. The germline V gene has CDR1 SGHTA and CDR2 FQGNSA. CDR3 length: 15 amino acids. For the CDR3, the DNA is TGTGCCAGCAGCTTAGCTTCGGGCTACCAAGAGACCCAGTACTTC. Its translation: CASSLASGYQETQYF.

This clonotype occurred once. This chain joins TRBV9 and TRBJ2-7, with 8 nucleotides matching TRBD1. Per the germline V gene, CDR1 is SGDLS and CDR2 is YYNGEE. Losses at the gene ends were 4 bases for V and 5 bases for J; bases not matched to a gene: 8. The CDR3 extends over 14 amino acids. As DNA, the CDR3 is TGTGCCAGCAGCCCCATGACAGGGGCCCACGAGCAGTACTTC. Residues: CASSPMTGAHEQYF.

Written as DNA, the CDR3 is TGTGCCAGCAGAAAGGGCCTAAGTAGGGGCAATCAGCCCCAGCATTTT. As protein: CASRKGLSRGNQPQHF. The V call is TRBV2, the J call TRBJ1-5; D unclear. CDR3 length: 16 residues. The germline V gene encodes CDR1 SNHLY and CDR2 FYNNEI. The V gene lost 6 bases and the J gene lost 2 bases, with 17 bases spanning the gap.

The CDR3 sequence: CASSEEMASDRVVKNIQYF. DNA of the CDR3: TGTGCCAGCAGTGAAGAGATGGCCTCGGATCGGGTAGTCAAAAACATTCAGTACTTC. This chain connects TRBV2 to TRBJ2-4, with D hard to call. In germline, CDR1 is SNHLY, CDR2 FYNNEI. V lost 1 base to trimming and J lost 3 bases, with 22 bases between them. CDR3 length: 19 residues.

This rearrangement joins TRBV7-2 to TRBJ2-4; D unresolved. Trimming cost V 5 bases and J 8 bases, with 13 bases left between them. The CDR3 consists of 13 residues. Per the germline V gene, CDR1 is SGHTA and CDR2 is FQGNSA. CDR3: CASSTQELDIQYF. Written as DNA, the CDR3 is TGTGCCAGCAGCACCCAGGAGTTAGACATTCAGTACTTC.

The CDR3 DNA follows: TGTGCCACACGCCCAGGGCAGCCTTACGAGCAGTACTTC. Its protein is CATRPGQPYEQYF. The chain employs TRBV6-2 or TRBV6-3 and TRBJ2-7; D may be TRBD1 (5 bases). CDR3 length equals 13 residues. CDR1 and CDR2 from the germline V gene are MNHEY and SVGEGT. V dropped 10 bases and J dropped 4 bases, with 17 bases sitting between them.

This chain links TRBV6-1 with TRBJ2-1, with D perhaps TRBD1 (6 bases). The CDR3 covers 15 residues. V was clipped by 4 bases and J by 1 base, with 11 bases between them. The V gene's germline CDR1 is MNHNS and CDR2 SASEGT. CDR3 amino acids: CASSVSTGSYNEQFF. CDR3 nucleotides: TGTGCCAGCAGTGTATCAACAGGGTCCTACAATGAGCAGTTCTTC.

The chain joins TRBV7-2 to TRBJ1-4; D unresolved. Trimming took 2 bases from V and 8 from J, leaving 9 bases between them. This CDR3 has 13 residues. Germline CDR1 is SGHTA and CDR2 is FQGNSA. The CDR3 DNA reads TGTGCCAGCAGCTTACTTTCGGGGGAAAAACTGTTTTTT. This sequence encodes CASSLLSGEKLFF. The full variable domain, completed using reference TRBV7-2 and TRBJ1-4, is GAGVSQSPSNKVTEKGKDVELRCDPISGHTALYWYRQSLGQGLEFLIYFQGNSAPDKSGLPSDRFSAERTGGSVSTLTIQRTQQEDSAVYLCASSLLSGEKLFFGSGTQLSVL.

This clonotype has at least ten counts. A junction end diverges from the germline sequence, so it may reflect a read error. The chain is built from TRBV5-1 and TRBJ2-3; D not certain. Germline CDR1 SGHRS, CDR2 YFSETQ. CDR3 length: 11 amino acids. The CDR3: CASRGGDTQYF. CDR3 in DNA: TGTGCCAGCAGAGGTGGGGATACGCAGTATTTT.

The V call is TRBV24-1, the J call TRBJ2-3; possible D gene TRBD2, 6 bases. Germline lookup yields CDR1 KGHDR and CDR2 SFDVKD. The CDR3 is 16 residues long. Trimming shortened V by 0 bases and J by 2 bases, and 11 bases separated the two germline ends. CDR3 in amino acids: CATSDLQGLNTDTQYF. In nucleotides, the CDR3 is TGTGCCACCAGTGATTTGCAGGGACTTAACACAGATACGCAGTATTTT.

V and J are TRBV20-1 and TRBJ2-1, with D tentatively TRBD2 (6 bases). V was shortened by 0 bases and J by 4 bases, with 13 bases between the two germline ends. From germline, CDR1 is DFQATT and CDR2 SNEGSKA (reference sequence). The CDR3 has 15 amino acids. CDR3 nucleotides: TGCAGTGCTAGAGATCCAGGCGGGGTTTACAATGAGCAGTTCTTC. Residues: CSARDPGGVYNEQFF.

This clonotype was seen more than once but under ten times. CDR3 DNA: TGTGCCAGCAGCAAGGGGGCAGCTTATGAAAAACTGTTTTTT. Protein product: CASSKGAAYEKLFF. The V call is TRBV12-3 or TRBV12-4, the J call TRBJ1-4; 7 bases are a match to TRBD1. Trimming at V came to 6 bases and at J to 6 bases, leaving 7 bases not matched to a gene. The CDR3 totals 14 residues.

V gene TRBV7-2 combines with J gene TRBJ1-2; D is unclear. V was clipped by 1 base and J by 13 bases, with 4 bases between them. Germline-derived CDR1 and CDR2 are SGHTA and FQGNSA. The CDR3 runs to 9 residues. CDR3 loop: CASSLEATF. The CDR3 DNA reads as TGTGCCAGCAGCTTAGAAGCCACCTTC.